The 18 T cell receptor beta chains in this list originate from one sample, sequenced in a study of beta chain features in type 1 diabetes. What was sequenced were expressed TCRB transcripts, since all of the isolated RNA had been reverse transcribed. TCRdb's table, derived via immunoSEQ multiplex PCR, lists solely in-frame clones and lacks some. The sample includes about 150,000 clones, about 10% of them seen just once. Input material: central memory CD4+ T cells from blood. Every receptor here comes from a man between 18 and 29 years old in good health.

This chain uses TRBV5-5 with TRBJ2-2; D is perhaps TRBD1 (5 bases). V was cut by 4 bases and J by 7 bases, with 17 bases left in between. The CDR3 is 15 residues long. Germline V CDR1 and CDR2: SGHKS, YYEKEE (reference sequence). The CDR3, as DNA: TGTGCCAGCAGCATTTCAGACAGCCGGGTCGGGGAGCTGTTTTTT. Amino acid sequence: CASSISDSRVGELFF.

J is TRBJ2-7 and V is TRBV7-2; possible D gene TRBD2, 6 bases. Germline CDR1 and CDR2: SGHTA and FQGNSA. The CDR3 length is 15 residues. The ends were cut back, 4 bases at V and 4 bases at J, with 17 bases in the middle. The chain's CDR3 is CASSSQAGNSYEQYF. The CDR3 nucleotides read TGTGCCAGCAGCTCCCAAGCGGGCAATTCTTACGAGCAGTACTTC. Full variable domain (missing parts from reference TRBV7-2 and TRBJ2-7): GAGVSQSPSNKVTEKGKDVELRCDPISGHTALYWYRQSLGQGLEFLIYFQGNSAPDKSGLPSDRFSAERTGGSVSTLTIQRTQQEDSAVYLCASSSQAGNSYEQYFGPGTRLTVT.

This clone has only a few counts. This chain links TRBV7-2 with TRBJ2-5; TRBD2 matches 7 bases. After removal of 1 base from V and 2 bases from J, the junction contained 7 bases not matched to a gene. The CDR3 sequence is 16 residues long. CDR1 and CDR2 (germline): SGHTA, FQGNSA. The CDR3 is CASSLVASGWQETQYF. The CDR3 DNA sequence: TGTGCCAGCAGCTTAGTGGCTAGCGGCTGGCAAGAGACCCAGTACTTC.

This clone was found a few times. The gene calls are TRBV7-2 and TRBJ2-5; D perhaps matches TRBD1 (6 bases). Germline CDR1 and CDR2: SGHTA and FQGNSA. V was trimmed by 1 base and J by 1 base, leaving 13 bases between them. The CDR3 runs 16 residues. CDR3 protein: CASSLEGDLVQETQYF. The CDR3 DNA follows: TGTGCCAGCAGCTTAGAGGGGGATTTGGTCCAAGAGACCCAGTACTTC.

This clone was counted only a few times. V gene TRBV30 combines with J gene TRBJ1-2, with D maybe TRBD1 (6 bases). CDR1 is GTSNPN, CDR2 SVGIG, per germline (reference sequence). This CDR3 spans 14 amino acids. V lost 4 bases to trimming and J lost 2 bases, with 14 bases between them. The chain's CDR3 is CAWNYRDLNYGYTF. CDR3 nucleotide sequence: TGTGCCTGGAACTACAGGGATTTAAACTATGGCTACACCTTC. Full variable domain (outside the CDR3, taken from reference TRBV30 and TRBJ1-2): SQTIHQWPATLVQPVGSPLSLECTVEGTSNPNLYWYRQAAGRGLQLLFYSVGIGQISSEVPQNLSASRPQDRQFILSSKKLLLSDSGFYLCAWNYRDLNYGYTFGSGTRLTVV.

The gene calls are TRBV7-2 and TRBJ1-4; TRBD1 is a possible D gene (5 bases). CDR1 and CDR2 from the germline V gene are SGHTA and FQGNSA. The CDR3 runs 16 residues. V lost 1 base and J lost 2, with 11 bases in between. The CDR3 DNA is TGTGCCAGCAGCTTAGGGGGGAGGCGGACTAATGAAAAACTGTTTTTT. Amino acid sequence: CASSLGGRRTNEKLFF. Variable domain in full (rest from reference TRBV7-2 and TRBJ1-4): GAGVSQSPSNKVTEKGKDVELRCDPISGHTALYWYRQSLGQGLEFLIYFQGNSAPDKSGLPSDRFSAERTGGSVSTLTIQRTQQEDSAVYLCASSLGGRRTNEKLFFGSGTQLSVL.

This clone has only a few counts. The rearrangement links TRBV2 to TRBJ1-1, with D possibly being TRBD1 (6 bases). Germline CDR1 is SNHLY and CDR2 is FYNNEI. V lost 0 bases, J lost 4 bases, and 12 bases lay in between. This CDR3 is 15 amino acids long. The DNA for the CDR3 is TGTGCCAGCAGTGAAGCGCTTCGGGACACCACTGAAGCTTTCTTT. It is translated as CASSEALRDTTEAFF.

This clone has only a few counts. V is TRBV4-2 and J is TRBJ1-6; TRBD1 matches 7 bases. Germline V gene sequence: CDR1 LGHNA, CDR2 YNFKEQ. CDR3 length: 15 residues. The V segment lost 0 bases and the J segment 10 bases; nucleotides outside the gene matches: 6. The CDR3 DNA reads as TGTGCCAGCAGCCAAGAAAAGACAGGGATGTCACCCCTCCACTTT. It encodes CASSQEKTGMSPLHF.

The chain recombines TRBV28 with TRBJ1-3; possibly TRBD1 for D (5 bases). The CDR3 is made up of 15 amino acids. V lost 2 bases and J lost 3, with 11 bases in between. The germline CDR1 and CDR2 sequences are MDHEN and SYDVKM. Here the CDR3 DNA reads TGTGCCAGCAGTTTAGCGGGGCCGAGTGGAAACACCATATATTTT. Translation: CASSLAGPSGNTIYF.

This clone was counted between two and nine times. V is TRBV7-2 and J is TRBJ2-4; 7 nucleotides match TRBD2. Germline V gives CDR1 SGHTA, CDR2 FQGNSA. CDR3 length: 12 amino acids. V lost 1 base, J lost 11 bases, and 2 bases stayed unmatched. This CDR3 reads CASSLEAGFQYF. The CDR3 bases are TGTGCCAGCAGCTTAGAAGCGGGGTTTCAGTACTTC.

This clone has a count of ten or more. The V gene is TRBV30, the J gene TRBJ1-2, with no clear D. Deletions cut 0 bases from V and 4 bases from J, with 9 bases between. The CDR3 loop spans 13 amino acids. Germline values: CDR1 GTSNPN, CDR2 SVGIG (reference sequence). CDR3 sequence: CAWSVSAGYGYTF. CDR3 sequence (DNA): TGTGCCTGGAGTGTAAGTGCGGGCTATGGCTACACCTTC.

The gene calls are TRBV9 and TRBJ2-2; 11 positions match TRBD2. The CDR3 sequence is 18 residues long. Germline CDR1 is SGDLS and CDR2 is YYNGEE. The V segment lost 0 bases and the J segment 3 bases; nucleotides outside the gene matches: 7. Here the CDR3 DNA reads TGTGCCAGCAGCGTAGCTCTTAGCGGGGGGGACCACACCGGGGAGCTGTTTTTT. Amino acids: CASSVALSGGDHTGELFF.

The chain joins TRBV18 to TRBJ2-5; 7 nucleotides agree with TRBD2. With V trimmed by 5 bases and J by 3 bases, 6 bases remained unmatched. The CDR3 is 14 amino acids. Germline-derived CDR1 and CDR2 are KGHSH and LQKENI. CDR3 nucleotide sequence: TGTGCCAGCTCAGACGGACTAGTGAAAGAGACCCAGTACTTC. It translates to CASSDGLVKETQYF.

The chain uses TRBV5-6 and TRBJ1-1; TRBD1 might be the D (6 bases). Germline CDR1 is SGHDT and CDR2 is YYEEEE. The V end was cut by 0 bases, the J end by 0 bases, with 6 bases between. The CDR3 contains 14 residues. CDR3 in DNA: TGTGCCAGCAGCTTGGGGGGGCTGAACACTGAAGCTTTCTTT. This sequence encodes CASSLGGLNTEAFF. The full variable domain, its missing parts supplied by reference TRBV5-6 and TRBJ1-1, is DAGVTQSPTHLIKTRGQQVTLRCSPKSGHDTVSWYQQALGQGPQFIFQYYEEEERQRGNFPDRFSGHQFPNYSSELNVNALLLGDSALYLCASSLGGLNTEAFFGQGTRLTVV.

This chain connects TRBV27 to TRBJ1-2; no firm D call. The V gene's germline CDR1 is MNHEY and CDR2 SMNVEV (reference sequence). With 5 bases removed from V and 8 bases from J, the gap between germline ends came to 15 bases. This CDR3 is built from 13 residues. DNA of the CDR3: TGTGCCAGCAGTGCAACAACGACTGGGGGCTACACCTTC. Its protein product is CASSATTTGGYTF.

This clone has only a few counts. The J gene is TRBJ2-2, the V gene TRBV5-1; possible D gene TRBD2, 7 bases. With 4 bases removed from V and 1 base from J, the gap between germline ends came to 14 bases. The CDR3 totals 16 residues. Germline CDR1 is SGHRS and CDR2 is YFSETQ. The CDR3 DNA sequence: TGCGCCAGCAGCACTGGCGGGGGACAGAACACCGGGGAGCTGTTTTTT. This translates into CASSTGGGQNTGELFF.

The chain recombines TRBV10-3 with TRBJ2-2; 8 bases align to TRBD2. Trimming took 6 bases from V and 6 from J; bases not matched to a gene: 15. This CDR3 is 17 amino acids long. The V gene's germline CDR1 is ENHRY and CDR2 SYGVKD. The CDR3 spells CAIRPGLAVGRAGELFF. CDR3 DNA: TGTGCCATCAGACCCGGACTAGCCGTCGGTCGGGCCGGGGAGCTGTTTTTT.

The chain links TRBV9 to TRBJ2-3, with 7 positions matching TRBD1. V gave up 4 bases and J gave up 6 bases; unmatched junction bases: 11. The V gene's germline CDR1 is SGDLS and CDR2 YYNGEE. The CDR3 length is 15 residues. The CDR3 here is CASSTHYQGGDTQYF. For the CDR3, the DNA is TGTGCCAGCAGCACTCATTATCAAGGGGGCGATACGCAGTATTTT.